The TCR beta chain described here comes from a study of T cell repertoires in cytomegalovirus infection (dated by TCRdb to between 2017 and 2020). Turning to the overall study: Peptide stimulations targeted recently identified HLA-C-restricted CMV epitopes, whose presentation resists viral immunomodulation, together with well-studied HLA-B-restricted epitopes. Because public TCR beta signatures pointed to carriage of CMV infection together with the matching HLA type, the HLA type of each donor mattered for the analysis. Paper-wide results and their limitations: The ex vivo response was dominated by HLA-C-restricted CMV-specific TCR beta clonotypes, and the single most frequent clonotype in two of eight donors was supplied by these HLA-C-restricted clonotypes. Cumulative frequency of public TCR beta family members discriminated carriers of CMV infection plus the relevant HLA type in this cohort and an independent 352-donor cohort.

TCRdb lists the instrument as Illumina HiSeq 1500. TCRdb reran the public reads through fastp at Q25 and MiXCR, keeping productive beta chains. Each CDR3 protein appears once, grouped with its most common genes and DNA. For this sample there are 450,000 to 650,000 distinct CDR3 sequences; 40% appear just once. The leading ten clones occupy 48% of the sample. In the germline V gene, CDR1 corresponds to SGHRS and CDR2 to YFSETQ. The CDR3 runs 14 residues from the cysteine to the phenylalanine. The read is trimmed to its CDR3 DNA, 42 bases read in frame from base 1. A distance of 11 bases separates the germline ends of V and J, which lose 4 bases and 0 bases respectively. The treatment or condition label, read with the paper, signifies: in vitro stimulation with specific CMV peptide epitopes to enrich CMV-specific T cells. Comments on this clonotype: The antigen it binds to is not known. No quality values exist for individual bases; no much larger clone is one base distant.

The TCR originated in a human donor in good health (CMV status not recorded). Some clones in this sample may be carry-over from other donors' samples. Specimen: cultured PBMCs, collected from culture after CMV antigen stimulation. The rearranged chain carries TRBV5-1 and TRBJ2-7; the D gene cannot be resolved reliably. The nucleotide sequence is given as TGCGCCAGCAGCCTAATGATGAGCTCCTACGAGCAGTACTTC. It codes for CASSLMMSSYEQYF.